Shown below are 20 T cell receptor beta chains from a single sample sequenced in a study of T cells in women clearing cervical HPV infection. Assay: immunoSEQ multiplex PCR; the TCRdb copy retains only in-frame clones and omits some. The repertoire table contains 44,000 or so clones. Sequencing was done on a sample of blood buffy coat. The receptor source for this set is a woman aged 18-69 years with a cervical HPV16 infection that either progressed to CIN3+ or cleared (not recorded which).

As concerns this clone: The sequenced fragment ends 3 residues before the CDR3 boundary, so the rest is inferred from the germline J gene. This chain joins TRBV20-1 and TRBJ2-3, with TRBD1 identical over 7 bases. The germline V gene encodes CDR1 DFQATT and CDR2 SNEGSKA (reference sequence). V lost 4 bases, J lost 1 base, and 8 bases stayed unmatched. CDR3 length: 15 amino acids. CDR3 sequence reads: CSATVTGTRTDTQYF. The DNA read from the CDR3 is TGCAGTGCTACGGTGACAGGGACCCGCACAGATACG.

Note on this clone: An end of the junction does not agree with germline; a read error may underlie this. The same CDR3 also results from other DNA sequences found in this sample. CDR3 amino acids: CASSPSGTGRNTIYF. The covered CDR3 bases are TGTGCCAGCTCACCGAGCGGGACAGGGCGAAACACG. V usage is TRBV18 and J usage is TRBJ1-3, with TRBD1 matching 9 bases. The read ends 3 residues before the CDR3 terminus; that terminus is restored from the germline J gene. The CDR3 spans 15 residues. The germline gives CDR1 KGHSH, CDR2 LQKENI.

To note about this clone: With the read ending 3 residues before the CDR3 end, the germline J gene is used to fill in that end. The chain combines TRBV20-1 with TRBJ2-2; 8 nucleotides line up with TRBD1. Germline CDR1 is DFQATT and CDR2 is SNEGSKA (reference sequence). The CDR3 is 17 residues long. CDR3 sequence reads: CSARDNTGGMWNSPLFF. The CDR3 DNA, read in part, is TGCAGTGCTAGGGATAATACAGGGGGAATGTGGAATTCACCG.

About this clone itself: The CDR3 is cut off 3 residues early in the read; its end comes from the germline J gene. This chain joins TRBV7-3 and TRBJ2-3; D possibly corresponds to TRBD1 (6 bases). From germline, CDR1 is SGHTA and CDR2 FQGTGA. The CDR3 spans 15 residues. Trimming left V 5 bases short and J 2 bases short, with 14 bases between. The CDR3 spells CASSAQGRVTDTQYF. CDR3 DNA, as far as it was read: TGTGCCAGCAGCGCGCAGGGGCGGGTCACAGATACG.

On this clone itself: Sequencing ends 3 residues short of the CDR3 end; the germline J gene provides the rest. The chain links TRBV4-1 to TRBJ2-4, with 8 bases identical to TRBD1. The CDR3 sequence is 14 residues long. V shed 7 bases, J shed 9 bases, and the junction held 11 bases outside the gene matches. In germline, CDR1 is MGHRA, CDR2 YSYEKL. The CDR3 sequence: CASNNVQGDGIQYF. Partial CDR3 DNA: TGCGCCAGCAACAATGTACAGGGGGACGGCATT.

With respect to this clone: The read comes to an end 3 residues before the CDR3 does, leaving the germline J gene to fill in the end. The chain links TRBV7-9 to TRBJ2-5; D is perhaps TRBD2 (7 bases). The germline gives CDR1 SEHNR, CDR2 FQNEAQ (reference sequence). The V gene lost 2 bases and the J gene lost 5 bases, with 15 bases spanning the gap. The CDR3 covers 15 residues. CDR3 bases read: TGTGCCAGCAGCTTAATCGGGGGGCGCGGTGAGACC. Translating it yields CASSLIGGRGET. The complete CDR3 reads CASSLIGGRGETQYF. The complete variable domain, with remaining parts taken from reference TRBV7-9 and TRBJ2-5, reads DTGVSQNPRHKITKRGQNVTFRCDPISEHNRLYWYRQTLGQGPEFLTYFQNEAQLEKSRLLSDRFSAERPKGSFSTLEIQRTEQGDSAMYLCASSLIGGRGETQYFGPGTRLLVL.

About this clone: The read ends 3 residues shy of where the CDR3 ends; the end is completed using the germline J gene. V usage is TRBV7-9 and J usage is TRBJ1-2; no definite D call. This CDR3 spans 14 amino acids. Germline CDR1 reads SEHNR; CDR2 reads FQNEAQ (reference sequence). The CDR3 spells CASSLLRSSDTYTF. CDR3 bases read: TGTGCCAGCAGCTTACTGCGGAGTTCAGATACC.

In the case of this clone: The read terminates 3 residues before the CDR3 end, so the remaining end is supplied by the germline J gene. This chain joins TRBV7-3 and TRBJ2-5, with a weak D call TRBD2 (7 bases). The germline gives CDR1 SGHTA, CDR2 FQGTGA. The CDR3 covers 13 residues. CDR3 DNA, as far as it was read: TGTGCCAGCAGCCCCGCGGGGGCAGATACC. Residues: CASSPAGADT. The complete CDR3 sequence is CASSPAGADTQYF.

In regard to this clone: The sequence runs out 3 residues before the end of the CDR3; the remainder is reconstructed from the germline J gene. The chain couples TRBV5-1 to TRBJ2-3, with D maybe TRBD2 (6 bases). This CDR3 contains 15 residues. Trimming removed 3 bases at V and 3 bases at J, with 14 bases between. Germline loops: CDR1 SGHRS, CDR2 YFSETQ. The chain's CDR3 is CASSWTVAATDTQYF. Partial CDR3 DNA: TGCGCCAGCAGCTGGACGGTAGCGGCGACAGATACG.

As for this clone: The missing CDR3 end, 3 residues past where the read stops, is filled in from the germline J gene. This sequence joins TRBV18 and TRBJ1-1; 10 positions agree with TRBD1. This CDR3 has 13 amino acids. The J segment lost 7 bases and the V segment lost 4 bases, leaving 3 bases of the junction unmatched. Germline V CDR1 and CDR2: KGHSH, LQKENI. The CDR3: CASSRDRGREAFF. CDR3 DNA (partial): TGTGCCAGCTCACGAGACAGGGGGCGTGAA.

To note about this clone: The read finishes 3 residues shy of the CDR3 end, and the germline J gene is used to complete it. The rearrangement uses TRBV19 and TRBJ1-4; 9 positions agree with TRBD1. Looked up from germline, CDR1 is LNHDA and CDR2 is SQIVND (reference sequence). The CDR3 loop spans 15 amino acids. J lost 7 bases, V lost 4 bases, and 7 bases had no gene match. The CDR3 region is CASSSGTGRVEKLFF. CDR3 DNA (partial): TGTGCCAGTAGTAGCGGGACAGGGAGGGTTGAAAAA.

In the case of this clone: The read halts 3 residues ahead of the CDR3 end, with the missing end drawn from the germline J gene. This sequence joins TRBV29-1 and TRBJ2-2, with 7 bases fitting TRBD2. CDR3 length: 13 residues. Germline assignment: CDR1 SQVTM and CDR2 ANQGSEA. The sequenced part of the CDR3 DNA is TGCAGCGTGGGGACTACAACTAATGAAAAG. As protein: CSVGTTTNEK. In full, the CDR3 is CSVGTTTNEKLFF.

About this clone itself: The read halts 3 residues ahead of the CDR3 end, with the missing end drawn from the germline J gene. The chain has TRBV6-1 and TRBJ1-2; 7 positions match TRBD1. Trimming cost V 2 bases and J 4 bases; bases outside gene matches: 10. This CDR3 is 16 amino acids long. In germline, CDR1 is MNHNS, CDR2 SASEGT. CDR3 bases read: TGTGCCAGCAGTGAAACGATGGGAGGGGGCCTCTATGGC. Its protein is CASSETMGGGLYG. The entire CDR3 reads CASSETMGGGLYGYTF.

The CDR3 here is CASSRGLYPSYGYTF. The part of the CDR3 DNA that was read is TGCGCCAGCAGCCGAGGACTCTACCCCTCCTATGGC. The chain is built from TRBV5-1 and TRBJ1-2; no clear D gene. The read gets to within 3 residues of the CDR3 end, and the germline J gene fills in the rest. V lost 4 bases and J lost 4, with 17 bases in between. CDR3 length: 15 amino acids. CDR1 SGHRS and CDR2 YFSETQ come from the germline V gene.

As concerns this clone: The read is 3 residues too short to cover the CDR3 end, so that end is filled in from the germline J gene. V and J are TRBV7-3 and TRBJ2-2, with 8 bases lining up with TRBD2. The CDR3 covers 16 residues. Germline assignment: CDR1 SGHTA and CDR2 FQGTGA. The CDR3 bases that were read are TGTGCCAGCAGCTTACGGGGGGGGCCCGCTAATGAAAAG. Encoded protein: CASSLRGGPANEK. The whole CDR3 reads CASSLRGGPANEKLFF.

To note about this clone: The sequenced fragment ends 3 residues before the CDR3 boundary, so the rest is inferred from the germline J gene. V is TRBV6-2 or TRBV6-3 and J is TRBJ1-1; a possible D gene is TRBD1 (5 bases). This CDR3 spans 12 amino acids. Germline V gene lookup returns CDR1 MNHEY and CDR2 SVGEGT. V was pared by 6 bases and J by 4 bases, with 9 bases between. CDR3 DNA, as far as it was read: TGTGCCAGCAGCTCAGGGAGCACTGAA. It translates to CASSSGSTE. The whole CDR3 region reads CASSSGSTEAFF.

In the case of this clone: The read stops 3 residues short of the end of the CDR3; the missing end is completed from the germline J gene. The chain has TRBV9 and TRBJ2-1, with a possible D match to TRBD2 (7 bases). The CDR3 consists of 15 residues. The ends were cut back, 4 bases at V and 5 bases at J, with 16 bases in the middle. The V gene's germline CDR1 is SGDLS and CDR2 YYNGEE. CDR3 DNA (partial): TGTGCCAGCAGCAAAGGGGGGGGGAAAAACAATGAG. It codes for CASSKGGGKNNE. The whole CDR3 protein reads CASSKGGGKNNEQFF.

Points on this clone: With the read ending 3 residues before the CDR3 end, the germline J gene is used to fill in that end. The chain couples TRBV20-1 to TRBJ2-7; 8 nucleotides agree with TRBD1. This CDR3 has 13 residues. V lost 6 bases and J lost 4; bases outside the gene matches: 8. Germline V gene sequence: CDR1 DFQATT, CDR2 SNEGSKA (reference sequence). The CDR3 sequence is CSAETGALYEQYF. The covered CDR3 bases are TGCAGTGCCGAGACAGGGGCATTATACGAG.

For this clone: The germline gene is not matched at one end of the junction; a read error may be the cause. From the germline J gene comes the end of the CDR3, since the read stops 3 residues before it. The V gene is TRBV2, the J gene TRBJ2-2; perhaps TRBD1 as D (7 bases). Germline V gene sequence: CDR1 SNHLY, CDR2 FYNNEI. The CDR3 covers 11 residues. Partial CDR3 DNA: TGTGCCAGCAGTCCCAGGGGGGCG. Amino acids: CASSPRGA. The entire CDR3 reads CASSPRGALFF. The whole variable domain, remainder taken from reference TRBV2 and TRBJ2-2, is EPEVTQTPSHQVTQMGQEVILRCVPISNHLYFYWYRQILGQKVEFLVSFYNNEISEKSEIFDDQFSVERPDGSNFTLKIRSTKLEDSAMYFCASSPRGALFFGEGSRLTVL.

About this clone: From the germline J gene comes the end of the CDR3, since the read stops 3 residues before it. The rearrangement links TRBV12-3 or TRBV12-4 to TRBJ2-7; 7 bases map to TRBD1. Trimming cost V 6 bases and J 3 bases; bases outside gene matches: 11. The CDR3 consists of 15 residues. CDR3 DNA (partial): TGTGCCAGCAGCGGAACAGGGGCCCCTTACTACGAG. Translated: CASSGTGAPYYE. The CDR3 reads in full as CASSGTGAPYYEQYF.